The 24 T cell receptor beta chains below were found in one sample sequenced in a study of cytomegalovirus exposure and HLA in healthy donors (dated by TCRdb to about 2017). Receptor amplification or capture employed the immunoSEQ multiplex PCR assay. The multiplex PCR relied on a mix of 60 forward primers for TCR Vbeta segments and 13 reverse primers for TCR Jbeta segments. This immuneACCESS table, as held by TCRdb, lists in-frame sequences with V and J called but not all clones. Of the missing ones, under half trace to an unresolved V gene in checked studies; the others have no known cause. This sample's table contains 190,000 or so clones. Together, the top ten hold roughly 0.74% of the sample. Material for sequencing was PBMCs. The receptors come from a boy younger than 18 in good health and CMV-seronegative.

The chain joins TRBV30 to TRBJ1-3, with D maybe TRBD1 (6 bases). CDR1 is GTSNPN, CDR2 SVGIG, per germline (reference sequence). This CDR3 contains 13 residues. Between the trimmed V and J ends, which lost 4 bases and 1 base, there was a span of 8 bases. The CDR3 loop reads CAWTGVSGNTIYF. The CDR3 DNA reads as TGTGCCTGGACAGGGGTTTCTGGAAACACCATATATTTT.

On this clone: Other DNA sequences in the same sample also yield this CDR3. The chain recombines TRBV5-1 with TRBJ2-7; a possible D gene is TRBD1 (5 bases). Trimming cost V 1 base and J 3 bases, with 5 bases left between them. Per the germline V gene, CDR1 is SGHRS and CDR2 is YFSETQ. The CDR3 is 12 amino acids. CDR3 amino acids: CASSLRGYEQYF. CDR3 DNA sequence: TGCGCCAGCAGCTTGAGGGGCTACGAGCAGTACTTC.

V is TRBV2 and J is TRBJ1-1, with TRBD1 identical over 9 bases. The germline V gene has CDR1 SNHLY and CDR2 FYNNEI. There are 15 residues in the CDR3. V was clipped by 4 bases and J by 2 bases; unmatched bases: 5. The CDR3 nucleotides read TGTGCCAGCAGTGTCCCGGGACAGGGAAACACTGAAGCTTTCTTT. Protein product: CASSVPGQGNTEAFF.

This sequence joins TRBV6-5 and TRBJ2-1; D gene uncertain. V lost 6 bases and J lost 4, with 10 bases in between. CDR1 is MNHEY, CDR2 SVGAGI, per germline. The CDR3 has 13 amino acids. The CDR3 protein is CASSRVWYNEQFF. In DNA, the CDR3 is TGTGCCAGCAGCCGGGTTTGGTACAATGAGCAGTTCTTC.

The rearrangement joins TRBV7-9 to TRBJ2-3; TRBD2 matches 9 bases. This CDR3 contains 14 residues. CDR1 and CDR2 (germline): SEHNR, FQNEAQ (reference sequence). Unmatched junction bases numbered 4, after V lost 7 bases and J lost 2 bases. The CDR3, as DNA: TGTGCCAGCACGCCTAGCGGGGACACAGATACGCAGTATTTT. Translated, it gives CASTPSGDTDTQYF.

This sequence joins TRBV5-1 and TRBJ2-2, with a tentative D call TRBD1 (6 bases). The CDR3 runs to 16 residues. Germline CDR1 reads SGHRS; CDR2 reads YFSETQ. Trimming took off 4 bases at V and 6 bases at J, with 19 bases between the two ends. In nucleotides, the CDR3 is TGCGCCAGCAGCCCCGGGACACCCGTCGGGCCCGGGGAGCTGTTTTTT. It specifies CASSPGTPVGPGELFF.

The chain employs TRBV19 and TRBJ2-7, with a possible D match to TRBD2 (6 bases). From germline, CDR1 is LNHDA and CDR2 SQIVND (reference sequence). The CDR3 sequence is 16 residues long. Deletions cut 5 bases from V and 3 bases from J, with 20 bases between. The CDR3 bases are TGTGCCAGTAGTGAGGCCGGTGATAGCGGACTCTACGAGCAGTACTTC. Protein: CASSEAGDSGLYEQYF. Together with reference TRBV19 and TRBJ2-7, the CDR3 gives the full variable domain: DGGITQSPKYLFRKEGQNVTLSCEQNLNHDAMYWYRQDPGQGLRLIYYSQIVNDFQKGDIAEGYSVSREKKESFPLTVTSAQKNPTAFYLCASSEAGDSGLYEQYFGPGTRLTVT.

The chain employs TRBV19 and TRBJ1-2, with D unclear. The germline CDR1 and CDR2 sequences are LNHDA and SQIVND (reference sequence). V was shortened by 3 bases and J by 4 bases, with 9 bases between the two germline ends. This CDR3 spans 13 amino acids. CDR3 loop: CASSMNRFYGYTF. The CDR3 coding sequence is TGTGCCAGTAGTATGAACAGATTCTATGGCTACACCTTC. Based on the CDR3 plus reference TRBV19 and TRBJ1-2, the full variable domain is DGGITQSPKYLFRKEGQNVTLSCEQNLNHDAMYWYRQDPGQGLRLIYYSQIVNDFQKGDIAEGYSVSREKKESFPLTVTSAQKNPTAFYLCASSMNRFYGYTFGSGTRLTVV.

This chain joins TRBV7-8 and TRBJ2-1; D possibly corresponds to TRBD1 (6 bases). V lost 3 bases and J 4 bases, leaving 13 bases between the germline ends. The CDR3 runs to 15 residues. Germline CDR1 and CDR2: SGHVS and FQNEAQ. The CDR3 reads CASSFIRGGYNEQFF. The CDR3 DNA reads as TGTGCCAGCAGCTTTATCAGGGGTGGGTACAATGAGCAGTTCTTC.

On this clone itself: Other DNA sequences within the sample encode an identical CDR3. The J gene is TRBJ2-7, the V gene TRBV19; TRBD1 agrees at 8 bases. V gave up 2 bases and J gave up 2 bases; unmatched junction bases: 2. Germline V gene data show CDR1 as LNHDA and CDR2 as SQIVND (reference sequence). The CDR3 is 14 residues long. In DNA, the CDR3 is TGTGCCAGTAGTATAACAGGGGGAACCTACGAGCAGTACTTC. Translation: CASSITGGTYEQYF.

The chain employs TRBV5-4 and TRBJ2-6; a weak D match, TRBD1 (5 bases). Germline-derived CDR1 and CDR2 are SGHNT and YYREEE (reference sequence). The CDR3 extends over 17 amino acids. The V gene lost 3 bases and the J gene lost 0 bases, with 13 bases spanning the gap. The CDR3 nucleotides are TGTGCCAGCAGCTCGGACAATCAACCCTCTGGGGCCAACGTCCTGACTTTC. It yields the protein CASSSDNQPSGANVLTF.

The gene calls are TRBV2 and TRBJ2-5, with 10 bases that match TRBD2. The V and J ends lost 5 bases and 5 bases, in that order; junction bases with no gene match: 2. The CDR3 extends over 13 amino acids. Germline-derived CDR1 and CDR2 are SNHLY and FYNNEI. DNA for the CDR3: TGTGCCAGCAGTATGGGACTAGCGGAGACCCAGTACTTC. It yields the protein CASSMGLAETQYF.

The chain has TRBV11-1 and TRBJ2-1; no clear D. Germline V gene data show CDR1 as SGHAT and CDR2 as FQDESV (reference sequence). This CDR3 contains 14 residues. With 4 bases removed from V and 6 bases from J, the gap between germline ends came to 13 bases. In DNA, the CDR3 is TGTGCCAGCAGCTCATCGGCCCAGGCCAATGAGCAGTTCTTC. Translating it yields CASSSSAQANEQFF.

This sequence joins TRBV9 and TRBJ1-4; unclear D gene. Trimming shortened V by 3 bases and J by 4 bases, and 16 bases separated the two germline ends. The CDR3 totals 16 residues. The germline V gene encodes CDR1 SGDLS and CDR2 YYNGEE. The CDR3 spells CASSALAGRGNEKLFF. The CDR3 nucleotides are TGTGCCAGCAGCGCCCTGGCCGGGCGGGGTAATGAAAAACTGTTTTTT. Drawing the rest from reference TRBV9 and TRBJ1-4, the complete variable domain is DSGVTQTPKHLITATGQRVTLRCSPRSGDLSVYWYQQSLDQGLQFLIQYYNGEERAKGNILERFSAQQFPDLHSELNLSSLELGDSALYFCASSALAGRGNEKLFFGSGTQLSVL.

This chain joins TRBV9 and TRBJ2-7, with 7 bases matching TRBD1. The CDR3 runs to 15 residues. Germline V lookup: CDR1 SGDLS, CDR2 YYNGEE. V lost 0 bases, J lost 2 bases, and 5 bases stayed unmatched. CDR3 region: CASSVGVTGTYEQYF. The CDR3, as DNA: TGTGCCAGCAGCGTAGGCGTGACAGGGACCTACGAGCAGTACTTC.

The CDR3 DNA sequence: TGTGCCAGCAGCCCAATCAAAGGACAGCGAACAAATGAAAAACTGTTTTTT. This gives the protein CASSPIKGQRTNEKLFF. The gene calls are TRBV11-2 and TRBJ1-4, with TRBD1 as a possible D gene (6 bases). Germline lookup yields CDR1 SGHAT and CDR2 FQNNGV. V dropped 5 bases and J dropped 5 bases, with 21 bases sitting between them. The CDR3 length is 17 residues.

This chain uses TRBV6-5 with TRBJ1-3; D is perhaps TRBD1 (5 bases). Germline CDR1 MNHEY, CDR2 SVGAGI. Trimming pared 5 bases from V and 2 bases from J, leaving 10 bases between. CDR3 size: 14 residues. Written as DNA, the CDR3 is TGTGCCAGCAGTCCCCGGGGGGCTGGAAACACCATATATTTT. It encodes CASSPRGAGNTIYF.

V gene TRBV15 combines with J gene TRBJ2-1; 8 nucleotides agree with TRBD2. Germline CDR1 LNHNV, CDR2 YYDKDF (reference sequence). The V and J ends lost 3 bases and 4 bases, in that order; junction bases with no gene match: 14. CDR3 length equals 18 residues. CDR3 loop: CATSSGLAGEGIYNEQFF. The CDR3 DNA reads as TGTGCCACCAGCAGTGGGCTAGCGGGCGAGGGAATTTACAATGAGCAGTTCTTC.

The chain recombines TRBV27 with TRBJ2-7, with D possibly matching TRBD1 (6 bases). Germline-derived CDR1 and CDR2 are MNHEY and SMNVEV (reference sequence). Trimming removed 4 bases from V and 0 bases from J, with 16 bases in between. The CDR3 extends over 16 amino acids. The CDR3: CASSSIHRESSYEQYF. In DNA, the CDR3 is TGTGCCAGCAGTTCGATTCACAGGGAAAGCTCCTACGAGCAGTACTTC.

The chain joins TRBV11-2 to TRBJ2-7; maybe TRBD2 (5 bases). Trimming took off 8 bases at V and 6 bases at J, with 14 bases between the two ends. Per germline, CDR1 SGHAT and CDR2 FQNNGV. This CDR3 has 12 residues. The CDR3 protein is CASRPLSGEQYF. CDR3 bases: TGTGCCAGCCGACCCCTGAGCGGCGAGCAGTACTTC.

This chain uses TRBV2 with TRBJ2-5; 9 bases map to TRBD2. Germline V lookup: CDR1 SNHLY, CDR2 FYNNEI. CDR3 length equals 15 residues. V dropped 0 bases and J dropped 5; count of bases not matched to a gene: 4. CDR3 sequence: CASSEAGAGGETQYF. For the CDR3, the DNA is TGTGCCAGCAGTGAAGCCGGTGCGGGAGGGGAGACCCAGTACTTC.

The CDR3 here is CASSPGLYLTDTQYF. The CDR3 DNA reads as TGCGCCAGCAGCCCGGGACTATATCTCACAGATACGCAGTATTTT. This chain uses TRBV5-1 with TRBJ2-3; 7 bases are a match to TRBD2. J lost 2 bases, V lost 4 bases, and 7 bases had no gene match. The CDR3 has 15 amino acids. The germline V gene has CDR1 SGHRS and CDR2 YFSETQ.

V and J are TRBV11-2 and TRBJ2-7, with 8 nucleotides matching TRBD1. The CDR3 is 15 amino acids. V was pared by 3 bases and J by 2 bases, with 6 bases of the junction left unmatched. Germline CDR1 reads SGHAT; CDR2 reads FQNNGV. The CDR3: CASSFGQGTTYEQYF. The CDR3 bases are TGTGCCAGCAGCTTTGGACAGGGCACAACCTACGAGCAGTACTTC.

The V gene is TRBV5-1, the J gene TRBJ2-1, with a possible D match to TRBD1 (6 bases). Germline V lookup: CDR1 SGHRS, CDR2 YFSETQ. The CDR3 sequence is 16 residues long. The V gene lost 0 bases and the J gene lost 4 bases, with 14 bases spanning the gap. CDR3 amino acids: CASSLARGDGYNEQFF. The CDR3 region has the DNA TGCGCCAGCAGCTTGGCCAGGGGAGACGGATACAATGAGCAGTTCTTC.